The sequence of this T cell receptor beta chain was determined in a study of blood T cell repertoires in COVID-19. Everyone who took part was roughly 18 to 89 years old, and they came from 24 US areas. Cohort placement rested on clinical history that participants reported themselves. In the source study's methods: From reference gene primer amplification, estimates of nucleated cell counts were derived. The method was immunoSEQ multiplex PCR; TCRdb's version includes in-frame clones alone and lacks a portion of them. Clone size and V and J calls were adopted from that table, with D and trimming inferred from the DNA. The data show about 270,000 clones, roughly 88% seen once. The CDR3 totals 16 residues.

This sequence was found in a middle-aged woman with acute COVID-19. This chain connects TRBV21-1 to TRBJ2-3; TRBD2 is taken as the D call from the table, unchecked against the DNA. TRBV21-1 is a documented pseudogene. Sequences were obtained from PBMCs or T cells enriched from blood (not recorded which). CDR3 sequence reads: CASSTYAGGSTDTQYF. The DNA for the CDR3 is TGTGCCAGCAGCACCTACGCGGGGGGAAGCACAGATACGCAGTATTTT.